Sequencing of this TCR beta chain was carried out in a study of blood T cell repertoires in COVID-19. Across the study: The samples span acute and convalescent COVID-19 from the United States, Italy and Spain. From T cells, B-cell-depleted T cells, or PBMCs came the material, which was cDNA or gDNA.

The ends lost 6 bases at V and 3 bases at J; junction bases unmatched: 13. From germline, CDR1 is MNHEY and CDR2 SMNVEV (reference sequence). The CDR3 is 17 residues long. As processed by the authors: Estimation of nucleated cell counts relied on the amplification of reference gene primers. Generated by immunoSEQ multiplex PCR, the TCRdb table keeps only in-frame clones and is missing some. Clone size and the V and J calls come from that table; the DNA yielded D and trimming. This sample has 200,000 to 250,000 clones, with around 80% found just once. Material: peripheral blood. This receptor was obtained from a man between 50 and 59 years old with active or convalescent COVID-19. This chain links TRBV27 with TRBJ2-1; 8 bases agree with TRBD2. The DNA for the CDR3 is TGTGCCAGCAGGCCTACGCTGGGGCTAGCGGGCTACAATGAGCAGTTCTTC. Its translation: CASRPTLGLAGYNEQFF.